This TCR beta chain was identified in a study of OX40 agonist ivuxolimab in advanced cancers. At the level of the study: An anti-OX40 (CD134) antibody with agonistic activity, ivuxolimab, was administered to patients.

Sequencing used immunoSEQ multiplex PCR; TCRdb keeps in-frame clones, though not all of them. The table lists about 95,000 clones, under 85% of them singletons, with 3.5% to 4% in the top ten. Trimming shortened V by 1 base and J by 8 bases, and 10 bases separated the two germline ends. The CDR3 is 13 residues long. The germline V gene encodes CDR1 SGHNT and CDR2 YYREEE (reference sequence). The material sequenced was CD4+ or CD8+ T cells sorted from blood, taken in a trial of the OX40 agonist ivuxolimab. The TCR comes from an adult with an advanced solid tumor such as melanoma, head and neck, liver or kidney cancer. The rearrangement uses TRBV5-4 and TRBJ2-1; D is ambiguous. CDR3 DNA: TGTGCCAGCAGCTTGATGTTTGGGTATGAGCAGTTCTTC. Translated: CASSLMFGYEQFF.